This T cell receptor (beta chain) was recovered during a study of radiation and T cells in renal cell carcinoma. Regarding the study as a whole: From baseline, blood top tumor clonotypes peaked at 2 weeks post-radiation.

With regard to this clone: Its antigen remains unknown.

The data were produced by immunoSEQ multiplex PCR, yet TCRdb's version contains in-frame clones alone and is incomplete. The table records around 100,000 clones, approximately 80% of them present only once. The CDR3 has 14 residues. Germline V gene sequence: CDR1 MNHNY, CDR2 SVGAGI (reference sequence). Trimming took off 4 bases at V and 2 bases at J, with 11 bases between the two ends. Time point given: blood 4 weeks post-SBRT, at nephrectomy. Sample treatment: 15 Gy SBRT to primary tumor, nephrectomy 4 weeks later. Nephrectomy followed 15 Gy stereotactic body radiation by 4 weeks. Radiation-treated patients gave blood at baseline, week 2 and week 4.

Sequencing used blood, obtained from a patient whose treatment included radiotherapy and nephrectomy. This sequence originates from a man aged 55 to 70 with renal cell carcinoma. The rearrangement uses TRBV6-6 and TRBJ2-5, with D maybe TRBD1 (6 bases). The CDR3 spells CASSSTGQQETQYF. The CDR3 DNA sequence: TGTGCCAGCAGTTCGACAGGACAGCAAGAGACCCAGTACTTC.